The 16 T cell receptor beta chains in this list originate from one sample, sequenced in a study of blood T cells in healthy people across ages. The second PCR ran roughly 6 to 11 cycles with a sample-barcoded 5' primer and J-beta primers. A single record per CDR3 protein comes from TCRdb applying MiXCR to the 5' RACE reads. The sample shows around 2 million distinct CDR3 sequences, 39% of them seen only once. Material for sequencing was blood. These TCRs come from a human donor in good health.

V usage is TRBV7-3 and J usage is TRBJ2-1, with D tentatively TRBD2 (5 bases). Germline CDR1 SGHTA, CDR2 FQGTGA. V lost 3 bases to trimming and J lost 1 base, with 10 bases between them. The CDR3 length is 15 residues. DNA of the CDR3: TGTGCCAGCAGCTTGGGGTGGGAGTCCTACAATGAGCAGTTCTTC. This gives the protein CASSLGWESYNEQFF.

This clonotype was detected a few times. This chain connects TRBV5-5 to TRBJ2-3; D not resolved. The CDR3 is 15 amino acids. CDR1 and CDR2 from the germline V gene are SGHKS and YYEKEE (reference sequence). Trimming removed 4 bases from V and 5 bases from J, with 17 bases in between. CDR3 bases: TGTGCCAGCAGCCTGAGCCCGGTTCCACAAGATACGCAGTATTTT. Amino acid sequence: CASSLSPVPQDTQYF.

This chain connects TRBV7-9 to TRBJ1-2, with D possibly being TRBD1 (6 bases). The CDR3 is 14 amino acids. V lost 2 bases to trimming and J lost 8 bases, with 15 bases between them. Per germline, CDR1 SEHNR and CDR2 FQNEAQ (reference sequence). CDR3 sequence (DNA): TGTGCCAGCAGCTTAAGGGGACAAGGAAGCGGCTACACCTTC. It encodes CASSLRGQGSGYTF. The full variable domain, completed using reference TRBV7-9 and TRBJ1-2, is DTGVSQNPRHKITKRGQNVTFRCDPISEHNRLYWYRQTLGQGPEFLTYFQNEAQLEKSRLLSDRFSAERPKGSFSTLEIQRTEQGDSAMYLCASSLRGQGSGYTFGSGTRLTVV.

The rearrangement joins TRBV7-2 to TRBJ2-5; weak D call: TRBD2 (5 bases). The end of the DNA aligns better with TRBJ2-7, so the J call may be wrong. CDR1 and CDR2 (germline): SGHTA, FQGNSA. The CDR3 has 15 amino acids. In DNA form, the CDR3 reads TGTGCCAGCAGCTTAGTATTGGGGAGTCCCTACGAGCAGTACTTC. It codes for CASSLVLGSPYEQYF.

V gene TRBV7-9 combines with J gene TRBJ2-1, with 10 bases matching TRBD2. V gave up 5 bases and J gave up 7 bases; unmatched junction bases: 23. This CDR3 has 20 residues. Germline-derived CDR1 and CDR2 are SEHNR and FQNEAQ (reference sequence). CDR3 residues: CASSPKGWLAGAPPWNEQFF. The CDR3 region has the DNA TGTGCCAGCAGCCCCAAGGGGTGGCTAGCGGGGGCCCCTCCGTGGAATGAGCAGTTCTTC.

Here the CDR3 DNA reads TGTGCCAGCAGTTTATCCTCCGGGGATGAGTACAATGAGCAGTTCTTC. Protein product: CASSLSSGDEYNEQFF. The chain carries TRBV7-2 and TRBJ2-1; D perhaps matches TRBD2 (5 bases). Germline V CDR1 and CDR2: SGHTA, FQGNSA. V was shortened by 6 bases and J by 4 bases, with 19 bases between the two germline ends. CDR3 length equals 16 residues.

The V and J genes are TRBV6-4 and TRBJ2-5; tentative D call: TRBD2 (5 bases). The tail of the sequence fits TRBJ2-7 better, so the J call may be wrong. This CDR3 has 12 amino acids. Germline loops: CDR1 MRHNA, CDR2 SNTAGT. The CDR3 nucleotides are TGTGCCAGCAGTGTTAGAGGGAACGAGCAGTACTTC. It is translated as CASSVRGNEQYF.

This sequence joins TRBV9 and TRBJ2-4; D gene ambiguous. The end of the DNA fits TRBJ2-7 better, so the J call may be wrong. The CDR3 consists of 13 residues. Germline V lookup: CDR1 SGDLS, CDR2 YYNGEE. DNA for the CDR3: TGTGCCAGCAGCGCTCAGAACTCCTACGAGCAGTACTTC. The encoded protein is CASSAQNSYEQYF.

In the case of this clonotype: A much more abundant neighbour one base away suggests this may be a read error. In nucleotides, the CDR3 is TGTGCCAGCAATTTTTTCCCAGATACGCAGTATTTT. The encoded protein is CASNFFPDTQYF. The chain combines TRBV12-3 or TRBV12-4 with TRBJ2-3; D is undetermined. Trimming shortened V by 7 bases and J by 4 bases, and 9 bases separated the two germline ends. CDR3 length equals 12 residues.

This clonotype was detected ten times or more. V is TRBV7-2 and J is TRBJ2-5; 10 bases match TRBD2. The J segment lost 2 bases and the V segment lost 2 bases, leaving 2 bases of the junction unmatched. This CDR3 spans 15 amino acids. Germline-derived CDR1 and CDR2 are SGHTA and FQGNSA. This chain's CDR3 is CASSLPSGGQETQYF. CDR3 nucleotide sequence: TGTGCCAGCAGCTTACCTAGCGGGGGACAAGAGACCCAGTACTTC.

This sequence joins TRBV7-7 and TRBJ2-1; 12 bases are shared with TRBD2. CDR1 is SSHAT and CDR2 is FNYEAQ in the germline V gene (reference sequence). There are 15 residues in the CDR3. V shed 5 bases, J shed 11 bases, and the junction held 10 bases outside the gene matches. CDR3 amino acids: CASSPTSGGRIKQFF. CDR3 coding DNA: TGTGCCAGCAGCCCAACTAGCGGGGGGAGAATCAAGCAGTTCTTC.

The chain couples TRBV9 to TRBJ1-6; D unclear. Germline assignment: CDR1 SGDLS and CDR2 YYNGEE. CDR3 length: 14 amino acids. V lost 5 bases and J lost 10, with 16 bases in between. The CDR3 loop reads CASREGYDGSPLHF. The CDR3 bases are TGTGCCAGCAGAGAAGGGTACGACGGATCACCCCTCCACTTT.

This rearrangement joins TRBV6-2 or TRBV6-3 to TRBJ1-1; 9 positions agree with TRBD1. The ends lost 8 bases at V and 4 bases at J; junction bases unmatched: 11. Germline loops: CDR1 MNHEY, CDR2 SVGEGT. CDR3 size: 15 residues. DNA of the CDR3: TGTGCCAGCCGGACACAGGGGGCGCAGACCACTGAAGCTTTCTTT. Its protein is CASRTQGAQTTEAFF.

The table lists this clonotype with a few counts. Written as DNA, the CDR3 is TGTGCCAGCAGCCCTGGACTCCCTCCCTACAATGAGCAGTTCTTC. This codes for CASSPGLPPYNEQFF. The gene calls are TRBV7-3 and TRBJ2-1; D possibly corresponds to TRBD2 (5 bases). Trimming removed 5 bases from V and 2 bases from J, with 13 bases in between. The CDR3 runs 15 residues. Germline V gene sequence: CDR1 SGHTA, CDR2 FQGTGA.

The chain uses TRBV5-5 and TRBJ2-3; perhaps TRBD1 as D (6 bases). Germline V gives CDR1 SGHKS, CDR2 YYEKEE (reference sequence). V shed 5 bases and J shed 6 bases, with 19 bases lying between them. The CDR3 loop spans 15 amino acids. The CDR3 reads CASSPRGESFDTQYF. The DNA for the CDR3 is TGTGCCAGCAGTCCCAGGGGTGAGAGTTTTGATACGCAGTATTTT. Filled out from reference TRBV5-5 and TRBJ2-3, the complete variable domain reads DAGVTQSPTHLIKTRGQQVTLRCSPISGHKSVSWYQQVLGQGPQFIFQYYEKEERGRGNFPDRFSARQFPNYSSELNVNALLLGDSALYLCASSPRGESFDTQYFGPGTRLTVL.

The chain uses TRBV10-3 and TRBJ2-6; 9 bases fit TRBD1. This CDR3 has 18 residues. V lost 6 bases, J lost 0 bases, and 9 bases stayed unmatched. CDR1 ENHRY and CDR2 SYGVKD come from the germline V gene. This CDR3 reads CAIRGDRVRLSGANVLTF. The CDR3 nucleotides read TGTGCCATCAGGGGGGACAGGGTGCGCCTCTCTGGGGCCAACGTCCTGACTTTC.